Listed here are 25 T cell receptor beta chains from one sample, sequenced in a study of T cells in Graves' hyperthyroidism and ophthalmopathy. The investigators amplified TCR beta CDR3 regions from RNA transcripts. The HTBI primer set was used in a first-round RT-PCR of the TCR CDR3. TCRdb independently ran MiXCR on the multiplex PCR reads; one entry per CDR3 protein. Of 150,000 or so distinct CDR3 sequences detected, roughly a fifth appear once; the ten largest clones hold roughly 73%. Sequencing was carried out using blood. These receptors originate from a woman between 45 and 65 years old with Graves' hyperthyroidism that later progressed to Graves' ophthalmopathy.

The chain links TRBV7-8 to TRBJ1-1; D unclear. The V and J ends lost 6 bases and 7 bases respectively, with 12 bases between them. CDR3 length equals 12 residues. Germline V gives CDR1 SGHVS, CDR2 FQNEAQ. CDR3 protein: CASRRTTVEAFF. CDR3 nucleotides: TGTGCCAGCAGGCGGACGACGGTTGAAGCTTTCTTT.

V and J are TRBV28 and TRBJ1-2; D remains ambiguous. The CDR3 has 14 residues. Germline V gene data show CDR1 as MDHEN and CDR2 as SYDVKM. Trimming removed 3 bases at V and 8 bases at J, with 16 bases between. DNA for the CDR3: TGTGCCAGCAGTTTTCAGGCCAGTCGGATAGGCTACACCTTC. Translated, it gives CASSFQASRIGYTF.

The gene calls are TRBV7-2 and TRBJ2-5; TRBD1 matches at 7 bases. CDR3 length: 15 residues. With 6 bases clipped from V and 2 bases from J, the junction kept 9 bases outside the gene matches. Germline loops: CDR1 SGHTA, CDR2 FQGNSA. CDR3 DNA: TGTGCCAGCAGAACTACTCCGGGACAGCAAGAGACCCAGTACTTC. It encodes CASRTTPGQQETQYF.

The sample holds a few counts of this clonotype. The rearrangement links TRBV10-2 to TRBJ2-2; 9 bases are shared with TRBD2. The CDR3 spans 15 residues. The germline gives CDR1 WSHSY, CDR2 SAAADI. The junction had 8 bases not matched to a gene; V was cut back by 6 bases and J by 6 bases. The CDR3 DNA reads TGCGCCAGCAGAATAGCGGGAGCTGTATCCGGGGAGCTGTTTTTT. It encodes CASRIAGAVSGELFF.

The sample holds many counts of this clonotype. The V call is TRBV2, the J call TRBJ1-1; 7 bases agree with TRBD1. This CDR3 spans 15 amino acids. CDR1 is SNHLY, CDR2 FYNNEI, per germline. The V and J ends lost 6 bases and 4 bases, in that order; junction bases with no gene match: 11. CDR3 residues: CASSTEGAPGTEAFF. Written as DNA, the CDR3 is TGTGCCAGCAGCACGGAGGGGGCCCCGGGCACTGAAGCTTTCTTT.

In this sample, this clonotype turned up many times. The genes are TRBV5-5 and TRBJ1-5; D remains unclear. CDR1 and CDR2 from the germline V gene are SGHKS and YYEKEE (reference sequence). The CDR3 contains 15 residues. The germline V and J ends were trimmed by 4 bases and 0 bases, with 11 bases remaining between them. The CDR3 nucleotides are TGTGCCAGCAGCCTTGGGTCGAATAGCAATCAGCCCCAGCATTTT. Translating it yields CASSLGSNSNQPQHF.

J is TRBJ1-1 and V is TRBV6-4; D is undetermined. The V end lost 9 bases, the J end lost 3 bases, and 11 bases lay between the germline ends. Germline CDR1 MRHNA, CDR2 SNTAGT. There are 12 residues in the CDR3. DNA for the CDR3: TGTGCCAGATCCACCCCAGACACTGAAGCTTTCTTT. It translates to CARSTPDTEAFF.

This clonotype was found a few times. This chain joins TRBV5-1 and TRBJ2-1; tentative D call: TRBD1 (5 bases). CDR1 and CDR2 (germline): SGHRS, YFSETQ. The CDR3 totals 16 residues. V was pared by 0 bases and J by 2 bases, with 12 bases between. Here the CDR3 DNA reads TGCGCCAGCAGCTTGGAAGCCAGGGATCCCTACAATGAGCAGTTCTTC. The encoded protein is CASSLEARDPYNEQFF.

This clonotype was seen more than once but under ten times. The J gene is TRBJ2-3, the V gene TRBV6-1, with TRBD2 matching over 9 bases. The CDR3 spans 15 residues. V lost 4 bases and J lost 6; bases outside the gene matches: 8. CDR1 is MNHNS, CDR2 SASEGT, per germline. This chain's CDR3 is CASSVAGGPGDTQYF. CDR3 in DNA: TGTGCCAGCAGTGTGGCGGGAGGGCCAGGGGATACGCAGTATTTT.

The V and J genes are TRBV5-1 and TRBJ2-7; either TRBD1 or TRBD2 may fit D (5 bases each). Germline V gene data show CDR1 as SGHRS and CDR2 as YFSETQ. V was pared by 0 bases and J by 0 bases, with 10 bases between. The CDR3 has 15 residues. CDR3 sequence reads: CASSLVAGSSYEQYF. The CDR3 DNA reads TGCGCCAGCAGCTTGGTAGCAGGGAGCTCCTACGAGCAGTACTTC.

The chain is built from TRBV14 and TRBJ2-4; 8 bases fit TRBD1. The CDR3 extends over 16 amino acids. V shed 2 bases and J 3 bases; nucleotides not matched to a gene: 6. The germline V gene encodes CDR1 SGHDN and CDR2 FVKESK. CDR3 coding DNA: TGTGCCAGCAGCCAAACCGGGACAGGCAACAAAAACATTCAGTACTTC. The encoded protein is CASSQTGTGNKNIQYF.

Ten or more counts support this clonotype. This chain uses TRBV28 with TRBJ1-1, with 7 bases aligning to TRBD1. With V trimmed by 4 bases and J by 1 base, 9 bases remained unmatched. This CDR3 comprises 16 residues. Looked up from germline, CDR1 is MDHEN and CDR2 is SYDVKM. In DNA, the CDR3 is TGTGCCAGCAGTTCCACGTCGACAGGGACGAACACTGAAGCTTTCTTT. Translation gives CASSSTSTGTNTEAFF.

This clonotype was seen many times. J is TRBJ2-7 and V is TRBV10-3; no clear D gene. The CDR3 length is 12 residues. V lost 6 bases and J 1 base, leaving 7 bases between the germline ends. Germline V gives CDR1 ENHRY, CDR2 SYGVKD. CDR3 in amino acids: CAIRAESYEQYF. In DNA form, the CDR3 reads TGTGCCATCAGGGCTGAGTCCTACGAGCAGTACTTC.

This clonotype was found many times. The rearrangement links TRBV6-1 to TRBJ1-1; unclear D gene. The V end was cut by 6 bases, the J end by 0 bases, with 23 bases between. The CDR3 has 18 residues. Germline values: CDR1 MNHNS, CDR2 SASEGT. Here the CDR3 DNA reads TGTGCCAGCAGCAAACCAATGACTCGCCTCCGCATGAACACTGAAGCTTTCTTT. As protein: CASSKPMTRLRMNTEAFF.

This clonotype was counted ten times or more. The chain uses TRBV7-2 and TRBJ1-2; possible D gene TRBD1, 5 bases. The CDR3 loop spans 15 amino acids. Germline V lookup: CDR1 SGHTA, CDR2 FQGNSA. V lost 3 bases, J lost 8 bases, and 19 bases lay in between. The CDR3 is CASSLVVPNRGGYTF. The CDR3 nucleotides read TGTGCCAGCAGCTTGGTAGTGCCTAATCGGGGGGGCTACACCTTC.

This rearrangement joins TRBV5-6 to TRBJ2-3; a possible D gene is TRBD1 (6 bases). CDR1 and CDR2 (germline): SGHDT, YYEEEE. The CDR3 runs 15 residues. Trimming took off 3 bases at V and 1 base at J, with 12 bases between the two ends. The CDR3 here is CASSSRKGGTDTQYF. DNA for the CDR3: TGTGCCAGCAGCTCGCGGAAGGGGGGCACAGATACGCAGTATTTT.

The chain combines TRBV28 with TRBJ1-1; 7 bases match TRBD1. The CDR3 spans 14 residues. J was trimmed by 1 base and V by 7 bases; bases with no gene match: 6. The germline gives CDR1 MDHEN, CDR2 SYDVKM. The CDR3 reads CASKPAGGNTEAFF. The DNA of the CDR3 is TGTGCCAGCAAACCCGCAGGGGGGAACACTGAAGCTTTCTTT.

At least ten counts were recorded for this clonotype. The CDR3 region has the DNA TGTGCCAGCAGGGAGACAGGGGCGATCTATGGCTACACCTTC. Protein: CASRETGAIYGYTF. V gene TRBV6-2 or TRBV6-3 combines with J gene TRBJ1-2; 8 nucleotides agree with TRBD1. The CDR3 sequence is 14 residues long. Trimming cost V 6 bases and J 4 bases; bases outside gene matches: 7. Germline V CDR1 and CDR2: MNHEY, SVGEGT.

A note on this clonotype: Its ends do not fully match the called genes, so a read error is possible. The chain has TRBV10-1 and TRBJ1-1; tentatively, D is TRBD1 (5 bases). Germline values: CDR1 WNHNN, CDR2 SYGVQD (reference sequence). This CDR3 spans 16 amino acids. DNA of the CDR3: TGCGCCAGCAGCGTAGGGACTTCTCCGAGGAACACTGAAACTTTCTTT. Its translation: CASSVGTSPRNTETFF.

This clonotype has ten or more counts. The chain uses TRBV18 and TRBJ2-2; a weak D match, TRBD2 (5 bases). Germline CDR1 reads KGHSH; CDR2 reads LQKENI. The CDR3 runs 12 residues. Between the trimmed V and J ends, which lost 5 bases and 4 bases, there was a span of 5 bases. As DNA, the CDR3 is TGTGCCAGCTCAACTAGCACCGGGGAGCTGTTTTTT. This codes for CASSTSTGELFF.

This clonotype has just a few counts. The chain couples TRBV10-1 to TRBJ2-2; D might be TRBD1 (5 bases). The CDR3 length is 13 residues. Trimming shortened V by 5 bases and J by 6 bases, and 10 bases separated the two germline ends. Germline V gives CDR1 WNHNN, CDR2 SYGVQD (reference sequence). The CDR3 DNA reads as TGCGCCAGCAGTCCAGCAGGGTCCGGGGAGCTGTTTTTT. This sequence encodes CASSPAGSGELFF.

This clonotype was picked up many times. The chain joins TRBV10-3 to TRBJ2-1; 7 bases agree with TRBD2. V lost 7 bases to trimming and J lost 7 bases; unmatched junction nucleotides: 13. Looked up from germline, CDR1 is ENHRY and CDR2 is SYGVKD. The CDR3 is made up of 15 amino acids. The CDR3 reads CAITGGRESLNEQFF. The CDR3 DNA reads TGTGCCATCACCGGAGGGCGGGAGTCCTTAAATGAGCAGTTCTTC.

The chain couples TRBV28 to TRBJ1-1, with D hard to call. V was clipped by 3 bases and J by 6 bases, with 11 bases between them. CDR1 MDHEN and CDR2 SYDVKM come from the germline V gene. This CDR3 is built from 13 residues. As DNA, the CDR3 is TGTGCCAGCAGTTTTCCCAAAGGCCCTGAAGCTTTCTTT. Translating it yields CASSFPKGPEAFF.

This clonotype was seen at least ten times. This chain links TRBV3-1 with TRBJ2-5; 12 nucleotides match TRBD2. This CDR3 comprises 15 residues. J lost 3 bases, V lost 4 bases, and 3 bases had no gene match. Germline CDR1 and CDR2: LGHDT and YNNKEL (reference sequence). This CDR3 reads CASSPTSGSKETQYF. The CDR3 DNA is TGTGCCAGCAGCCCGACTAGCGGGAGTAAAGAGACCCAGTACTTC.

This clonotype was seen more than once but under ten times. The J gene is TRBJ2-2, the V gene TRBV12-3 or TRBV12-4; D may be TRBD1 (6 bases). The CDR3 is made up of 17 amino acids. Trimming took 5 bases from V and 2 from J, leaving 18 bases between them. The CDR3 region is CASSPRTGIPNTGELFF. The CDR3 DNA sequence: TGTGCCAGCAGTCCACGCACAGGGATCCCCAACACCGGGGAGCTGTTTTTT.